This T cell receptor beta chain was recorded in a study of shared clonotypes between healthy human individuals. The repertoire was sequenced with immunoSEQ multiplex PCR; TCRdb's copy has only in-frame clones and lacks some. This sample carries 500,000 to 650,000 clones, around 80% of them seen once, and the ten largest clones take about 11%. V dropped 4 bases and J dropped 2 bases, with 15 bases sitting between them. Germline V gene lookup returns CDR1 SGHDT and CDR2 YYEEEE. CDR3 length equals 15 residues. Adult donors, all healthy and HIV-negative, had no recent acute infections or vaccinations. The clonotype originates from a woman between 35 and 50 years old in good health. Some clones in this sample may be carry-over from other donors' samples. Sequencing was carried out using PBMCs. The rearrangement uses TRBV5-6 and TRBJ2-5, with D tentatively TRBD1 (6 bases). The CDR3 sequence: CASSELGARQETQYF. CDR3 DNA sequence: TGTGCCAGCAGCGAACTGGGGGCAAGGCAAGAGACCCAGTACTTC.